This T cell receptor (beta chain) comes out of a study of OX40 agonist ivuxolimab in advanced cancers. Study observations and caveats: Relative to CD4+, CD8+ T cells held more expanded clones on average.

A single count supports this clone. As yet, its antigen is unknown. The CDR3 sequence is 13 residues long. V lost 4 bases to trimming and J lost 2 bases, with 8 bases between them. Germline V gives CDR1 LGHNA, CDR2 YSLEER. TCRdb keeps only in-frame clones here, not all; method: immunoSEQ multiplex PCR. This table has approximately 80,000 clones, under 95% appearing once. The rearrangement uses TRBV4-3 and TRBJ1-1; D gene uncertain. The sequence derives from an adult with an advanced solid tumor such as melanoma, head and neck, liver or kidney cancer. Here the sequenced sample was CD4+ or CD8+ T cells sorted from blood, taken in a trial of the OX40 agonist ivuxolimab. The CDR3 nucleotides are TGCGCCAGCAGCCTACAGCTAAACACTGAAGCTTTCTTT. Its translation is CASSLQLNTEAFF.